This T cell receptor beta chain was captured by sequencing in a study of control samples from healthy donors and cancer patients. Trimming took 3 bases from V and 0 from J, leaving 13 bases between them. The length of the CDR3 is 16 residues. Germline lookup yields CDR1 MNHEY and CDR2 SMNVEV (reference sequence). Sequencing was performed with immunoSEQ multiplex PCR; in TCRdb, only in-frame clones are kept and a portion is missing. The sample has tens of thousands of clones, around nine tenths seen once. This clone has just a few counts. This chain joins TRBV27 and TRBJ2-3, with D uncertain. The sequence was obtained from a woman in her forties or fifties with colorectal cancer. The sequenced sample was PBMCs. CDR3 loop: CASSLARNPSTDTQYF. CDR3 in DNA: TGTGCCAGCAGTTTGGCGAGGAACCCTAGCACAGATACGCAGTATTTT.